This T cell receptor (beta chain) was sequenced for a study of cytomegalovirus exposure and HLA in healthy donors. In the study overall: The 120 or so validation repertoires were reported in a later analysis to have been generated on the same platform as the roughly 720 first-cohort repertoires.

Turning to this clone: Its antigen is undetermined.

Points from the study as a whole: The tendency of first-cohort TCR clusters to co-occur in the roughly 130 validation repertoires was the finding of a later analysis. Under in vitro conditions, a few CMV-associated chains were confirmed as specific for CMV antigens.

The CDR3 totals 12 residues. The V end was cut by 1 base, the J end by 6 bases, with 9 bases between. The germline CDR1 and CDR2 sequences are GTSNPN and SVGIG (reference sequence). Generated by immunoSEQ multiplex PCR, the TCRdb table keeps only in-frame clones and is missing some. The sample contains roughly 280,000 clones, just over 85% of which appear only once. Separation from the approximately 690-subject first cohort characterized the roughly 110-subject validation cohort, to which the donors belonged. Sequences were obtained from PBMCs. This sequence joins TRBV30 and TRBJ2-5, with TRBD2 as a possible D gene (5 bases). This receptor was identified in a woman between 18 and 29 years old in good health and CMV-seronegative. In DNA form, the CDR3 reads TGTGCCTGGAGTGCCGGGGTGCAGACCCAGTACTTC. Translated, it gives CAWSAGVQTQYF.